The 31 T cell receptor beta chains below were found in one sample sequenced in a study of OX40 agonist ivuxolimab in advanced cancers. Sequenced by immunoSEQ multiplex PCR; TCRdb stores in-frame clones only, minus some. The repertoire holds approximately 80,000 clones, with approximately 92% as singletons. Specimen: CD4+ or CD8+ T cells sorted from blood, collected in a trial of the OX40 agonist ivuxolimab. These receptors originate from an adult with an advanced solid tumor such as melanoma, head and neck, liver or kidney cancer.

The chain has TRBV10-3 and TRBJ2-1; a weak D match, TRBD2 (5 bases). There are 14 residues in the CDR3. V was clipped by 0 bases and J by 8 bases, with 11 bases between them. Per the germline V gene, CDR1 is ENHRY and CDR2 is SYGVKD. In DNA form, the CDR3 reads TGTGCCATCAGTGAGTCGACGGGGAGCCATGAGCAGTTCTTC. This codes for CAISESTGSHEQFF.

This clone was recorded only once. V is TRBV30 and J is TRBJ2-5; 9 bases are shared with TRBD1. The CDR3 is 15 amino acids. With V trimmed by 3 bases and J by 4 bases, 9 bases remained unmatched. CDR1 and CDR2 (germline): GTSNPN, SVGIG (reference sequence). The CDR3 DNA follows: TGTGCCTGGAGCGCCGGACAGGGGTTAACAGAGACCCAGTACTTC. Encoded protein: CAWSAGQGLTETQYF.

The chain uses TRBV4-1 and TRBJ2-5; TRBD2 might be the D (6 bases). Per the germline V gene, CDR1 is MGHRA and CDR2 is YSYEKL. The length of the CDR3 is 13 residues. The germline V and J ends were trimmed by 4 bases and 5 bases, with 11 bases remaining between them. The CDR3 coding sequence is TGCGCCAGCAGCCTACGGGGGACGGAGACCCAGTACTTC. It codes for CASSLRGTETQYF.

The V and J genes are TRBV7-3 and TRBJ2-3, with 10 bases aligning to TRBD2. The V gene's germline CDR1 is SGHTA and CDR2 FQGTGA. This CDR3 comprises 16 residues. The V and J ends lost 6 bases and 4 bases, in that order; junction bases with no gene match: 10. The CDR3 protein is CASSAQAGGRPDTQYF. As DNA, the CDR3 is TGTGCCAGCAGTGCCCAAGCGGGAGGGAGACCAGATACGCAGTATTTT. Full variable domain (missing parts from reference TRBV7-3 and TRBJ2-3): GAGVSQTPSNKVTEKGKYVELRCDPISGHTALYWYRQSLGQGPEFLIYFQGTGAADDSGLPNDRFFAVRPEGSVSTLKIQRTERGDSAVYLCASSAQAGGRPDTQYFGPGTRLTVL.

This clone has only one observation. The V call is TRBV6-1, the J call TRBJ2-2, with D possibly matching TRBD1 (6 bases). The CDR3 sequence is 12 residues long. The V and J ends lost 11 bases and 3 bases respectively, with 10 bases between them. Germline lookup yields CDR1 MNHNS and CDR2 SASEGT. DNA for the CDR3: TGTGCCGTGGACAGTTACACCGGGGAGCTGTTTTTT. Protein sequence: CAVDSYTGELFF.

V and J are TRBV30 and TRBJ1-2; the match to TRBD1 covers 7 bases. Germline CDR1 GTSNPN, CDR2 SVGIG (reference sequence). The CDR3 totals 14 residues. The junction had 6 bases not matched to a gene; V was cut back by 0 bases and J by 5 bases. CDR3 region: CAWSVQGFSYGYTF. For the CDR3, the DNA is TGTGCCTGGAGTGTACAGGGGTTCTCGTATGGCTACACCTTC.

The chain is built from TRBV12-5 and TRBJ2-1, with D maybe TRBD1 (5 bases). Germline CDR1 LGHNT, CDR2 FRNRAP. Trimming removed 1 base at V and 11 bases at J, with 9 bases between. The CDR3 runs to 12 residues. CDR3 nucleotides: TGTGCTAGTGGTTTGGAAGACAGACAGCAGTTCTTC. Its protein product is CASGLEDRQQFF.

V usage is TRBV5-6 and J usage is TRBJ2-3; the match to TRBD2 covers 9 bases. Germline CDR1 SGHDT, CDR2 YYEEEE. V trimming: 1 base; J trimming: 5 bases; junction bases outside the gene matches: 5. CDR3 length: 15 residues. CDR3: CASSLSLAGLDTQYF. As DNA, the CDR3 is TGTGCCAGCAGCTTGTCCCTAGCGGGATTAGATACGCAGTATTTT. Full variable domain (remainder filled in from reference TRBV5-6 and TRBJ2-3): DAGVTQSPTHLIKTRGQQVTLRCSPKSGHDTVSWYQQALGQGPQFIFQYYEEEERQRGNFPDRFSGHQFPNYSSELNVNALLLGDSALYLCASSLSLAGLDTQYFGPGTRLTVL.

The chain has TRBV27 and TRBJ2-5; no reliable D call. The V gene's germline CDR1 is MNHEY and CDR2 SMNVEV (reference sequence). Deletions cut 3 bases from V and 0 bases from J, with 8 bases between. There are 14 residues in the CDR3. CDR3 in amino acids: CASSLHSHQETQYF. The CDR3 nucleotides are TGTGCCAGCAGTTTGCACAGCCACCAAGAGACCCAGTACTTC.

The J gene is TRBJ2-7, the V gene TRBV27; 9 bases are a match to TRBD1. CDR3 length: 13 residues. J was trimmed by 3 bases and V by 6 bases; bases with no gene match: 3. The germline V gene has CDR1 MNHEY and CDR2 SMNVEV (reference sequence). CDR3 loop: CASSRDRVYEQYF. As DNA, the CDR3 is TGTGCCAGCAGCCGGGACAGGGTCTACGAGCAGTACTTC.

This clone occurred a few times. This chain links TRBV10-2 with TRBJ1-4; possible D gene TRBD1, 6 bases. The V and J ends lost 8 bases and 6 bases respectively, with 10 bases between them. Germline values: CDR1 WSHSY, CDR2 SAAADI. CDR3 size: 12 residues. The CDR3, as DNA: TGCGCCAGCGCAGGGGAAGATGAAAAACTGTTTTTT. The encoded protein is CASAGEDEKLFF.

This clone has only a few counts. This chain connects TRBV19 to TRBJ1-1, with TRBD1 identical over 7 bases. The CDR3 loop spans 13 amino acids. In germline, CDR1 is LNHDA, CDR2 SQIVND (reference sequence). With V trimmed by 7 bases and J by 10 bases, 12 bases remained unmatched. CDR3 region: CASTEIDRALAFF. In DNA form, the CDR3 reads TGTGCCAGTACCGAGATCGACAGGGCGTTAGCTTTCTTT.

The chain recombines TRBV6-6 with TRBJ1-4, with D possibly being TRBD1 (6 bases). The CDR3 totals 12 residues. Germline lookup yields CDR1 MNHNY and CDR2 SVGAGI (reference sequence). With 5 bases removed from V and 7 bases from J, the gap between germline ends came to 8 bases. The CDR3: CASSQGSEKLFF. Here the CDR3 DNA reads TGTGCCAGCAGTCAGGGGAGTGAAAAACTGTTTTTT.

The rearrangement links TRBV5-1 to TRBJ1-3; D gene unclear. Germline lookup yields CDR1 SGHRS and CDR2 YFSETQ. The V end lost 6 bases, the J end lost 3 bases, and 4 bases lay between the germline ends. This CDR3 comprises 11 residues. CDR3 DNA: TGCGCCAGCAACGATGGAAACACCATATATTTT. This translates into CASNDGNTIYF. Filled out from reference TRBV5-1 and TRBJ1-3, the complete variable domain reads KAGVTQTPRYLIKTRGQQVTLSCSPISGHRSVSWYQQTPGQGLQFLFEYFSETQRNKGNFPGRFSGRQFSNSRSEMNVSTLELGDSALYLCASNDGNTIYFGEGSWLTVV.

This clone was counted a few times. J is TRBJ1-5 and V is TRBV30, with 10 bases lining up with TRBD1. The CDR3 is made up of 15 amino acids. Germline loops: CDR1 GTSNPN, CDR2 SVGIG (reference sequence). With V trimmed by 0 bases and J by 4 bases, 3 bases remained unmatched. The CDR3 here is CAWSVRTGGNQPQHF. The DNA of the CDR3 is TGTGCCTGGAGTGTACGGACAGGGGGGAATCAGCCCCAGCATTTT.

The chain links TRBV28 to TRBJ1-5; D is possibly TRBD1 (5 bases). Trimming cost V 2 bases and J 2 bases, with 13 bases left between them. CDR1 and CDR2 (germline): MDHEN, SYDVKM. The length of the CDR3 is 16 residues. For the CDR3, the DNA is TGTGCCAGCAGTTTAAGGGGAAGTGGGGGCAATCAGCCCCAGCATTTT. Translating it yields CASSLRGSGGNQPQHF. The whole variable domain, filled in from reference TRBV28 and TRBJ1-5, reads DVKVTQSSRYLVKRTGEKVFLECVQDMDHENMFWYRQDPGLGLRLIYFSYDVKMKEKGDIPEGYSVSREKKERFSLILESASTNQTSMYLCASSLRGSGGNQPQHFGDGTRLSIL.

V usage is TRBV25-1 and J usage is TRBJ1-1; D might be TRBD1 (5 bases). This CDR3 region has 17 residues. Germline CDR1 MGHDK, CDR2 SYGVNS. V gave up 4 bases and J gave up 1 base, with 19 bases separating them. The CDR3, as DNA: TGTGCCAGCAGTGCCCTACGAGGGCGGGGGGGGAACACTGAAGCTTTCTTT. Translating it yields CASSALRGRGGNTEAFF.

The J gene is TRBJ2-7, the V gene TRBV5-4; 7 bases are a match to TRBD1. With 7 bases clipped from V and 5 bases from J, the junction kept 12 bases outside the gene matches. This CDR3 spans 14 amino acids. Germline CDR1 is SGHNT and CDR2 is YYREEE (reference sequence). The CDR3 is CASSRQGRTNEQYF. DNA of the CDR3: TGTGCCAGCTCTCGACAGGGCCGTACGAACGAGCAGTACTTC.

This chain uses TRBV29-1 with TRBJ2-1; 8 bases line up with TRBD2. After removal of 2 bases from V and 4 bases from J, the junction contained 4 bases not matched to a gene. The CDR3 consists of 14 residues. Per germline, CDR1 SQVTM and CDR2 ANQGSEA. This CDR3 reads CSVERTSGYNEQFF. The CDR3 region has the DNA TGCAGCGTTGAAAGAACTAGCGGATACAATGAGCAGTTCTTC.

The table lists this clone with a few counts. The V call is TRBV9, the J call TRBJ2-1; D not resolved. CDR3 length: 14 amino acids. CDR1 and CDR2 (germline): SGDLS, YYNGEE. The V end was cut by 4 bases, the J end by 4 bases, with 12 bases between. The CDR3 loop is CASSPRTKYNEQFF. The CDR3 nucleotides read TGTGCCAGCAGCCCCCGGACGAAATACAATGAGCAGTTCTTC. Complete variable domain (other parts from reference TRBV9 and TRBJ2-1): DSGVTQTPKHLITATGQRVTLRCSPRSGDLSVYWYQQSLDQGLQFLIQYYNGEERAKGNILERFSAQQFPDLHSELNLSSLELGDSALYFCASSPRTKYNEQFFGPGTRLTVL.

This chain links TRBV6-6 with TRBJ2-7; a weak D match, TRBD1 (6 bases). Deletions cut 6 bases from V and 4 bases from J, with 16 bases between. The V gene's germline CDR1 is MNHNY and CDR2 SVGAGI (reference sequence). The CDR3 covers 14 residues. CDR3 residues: CASRYDRQDYEQYV. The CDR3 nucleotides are TGTGCCAGCAGGTATGATAGACAGGATTACGAGCAGTACGTC.

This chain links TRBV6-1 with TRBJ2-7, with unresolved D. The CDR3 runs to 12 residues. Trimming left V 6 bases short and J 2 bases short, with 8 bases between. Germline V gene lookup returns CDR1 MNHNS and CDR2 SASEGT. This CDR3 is CASRERAYEQYV. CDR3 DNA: TGTGCCAGCAGGGAGAGAGCCTACGAGCAGTACGTC.

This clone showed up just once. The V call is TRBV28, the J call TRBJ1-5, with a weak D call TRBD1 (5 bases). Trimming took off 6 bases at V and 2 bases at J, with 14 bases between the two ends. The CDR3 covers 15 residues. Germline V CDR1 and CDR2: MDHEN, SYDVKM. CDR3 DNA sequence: TGTGCCAGCAGCCCGCAGGGCCTAGGCAATCAGCCCCAGCATTTT. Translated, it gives CASSPQGLGNQPQHF.

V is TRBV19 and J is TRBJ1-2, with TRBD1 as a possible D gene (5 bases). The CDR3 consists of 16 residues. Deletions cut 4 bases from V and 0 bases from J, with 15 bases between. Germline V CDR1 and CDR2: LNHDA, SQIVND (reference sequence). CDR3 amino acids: CASSKDTSPSNYGYTF. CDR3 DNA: TGTGCCAGTAGTAAGGACACCTCACCATCTAACTATGGCTACACCTTC.

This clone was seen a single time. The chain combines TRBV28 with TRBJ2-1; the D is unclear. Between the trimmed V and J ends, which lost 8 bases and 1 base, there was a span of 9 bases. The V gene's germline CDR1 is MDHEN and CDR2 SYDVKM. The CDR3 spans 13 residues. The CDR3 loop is CASQLGSYNEQFF. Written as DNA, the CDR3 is TGTGCCAGCCAATTGGGGTCCTACAATGAGCAGTTCTTC.

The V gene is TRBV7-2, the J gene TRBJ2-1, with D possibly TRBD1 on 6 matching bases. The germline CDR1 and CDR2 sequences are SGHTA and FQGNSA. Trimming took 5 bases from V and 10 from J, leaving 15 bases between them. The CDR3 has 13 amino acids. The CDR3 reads CASSQDNQGEQFF. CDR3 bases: TGTGCCAGCAGCCAAGATAACCAGGGGGAGCAGTTCTTC.

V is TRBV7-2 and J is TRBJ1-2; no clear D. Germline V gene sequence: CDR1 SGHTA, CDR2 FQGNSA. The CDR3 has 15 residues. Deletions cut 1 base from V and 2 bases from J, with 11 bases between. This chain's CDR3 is CASSLVTGGNYGYTF. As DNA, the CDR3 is TGTGCCAGCAGCTTAGTAACCGGTGGAAACTATGGCTACACCTTC.

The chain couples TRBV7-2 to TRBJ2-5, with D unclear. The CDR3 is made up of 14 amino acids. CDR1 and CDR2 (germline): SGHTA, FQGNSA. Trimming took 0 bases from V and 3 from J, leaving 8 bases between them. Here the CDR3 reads CASSLAAVKETQYF. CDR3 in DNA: TGTGCCAGCAGCTTAGCGGCAGTAAAAGAGACCCAGTACTTC.

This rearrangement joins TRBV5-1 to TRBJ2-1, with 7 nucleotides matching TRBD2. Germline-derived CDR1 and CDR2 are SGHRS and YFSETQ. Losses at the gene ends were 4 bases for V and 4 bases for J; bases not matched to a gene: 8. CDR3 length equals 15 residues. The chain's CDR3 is CASSLSGVSYNEQFF. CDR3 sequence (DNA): TGCGCCAGCAGCCTGAGCGGGGTGTCATACAATGAGCAGTTCTTC.

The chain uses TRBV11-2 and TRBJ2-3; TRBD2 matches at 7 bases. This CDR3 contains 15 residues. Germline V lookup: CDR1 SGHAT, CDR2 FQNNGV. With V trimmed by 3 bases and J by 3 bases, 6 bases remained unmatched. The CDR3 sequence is CASSLETSRTDTQYF. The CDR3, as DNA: TGTGCCAGCAGCTTGGAGACTAGCAGAACAGATACGCAGTATTTT. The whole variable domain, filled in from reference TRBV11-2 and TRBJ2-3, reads EAGVAQSPRYKIIEKRQSVAFWCNPISGHATLYWYQQILGQGPKLLIQFQNNGVVDDSQLPKDRFSAERLKGVDSTLKIQPAKLEDSAVYLCASSLETSRTDTQYFGPGTRLTVL.

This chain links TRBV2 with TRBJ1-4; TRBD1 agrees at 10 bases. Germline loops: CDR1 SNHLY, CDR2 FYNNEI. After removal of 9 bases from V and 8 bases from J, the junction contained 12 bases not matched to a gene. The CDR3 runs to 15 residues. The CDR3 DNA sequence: TGTGCCAGTTCTTCGAGGACAGGGGGAGAAGAAAAACTGTTTTTT. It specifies CASSSRTGGEEKLFF.